This TCR beta chain is drawn from a study of T cell repertoires in cytomegalovirus infection. Study as a whole: Well-studied HLA-B-restricted epitopes and recently identified HLA-C-restricted epitopes of CMV were both used in the study. Carrying CMV and the relevant HLA type showed in public TCR beta signatures. Study results and caveats: People with CMV and the relevant HLA were identified by cumulative public TCR beta family frequency.

The CDR3 spans 14 residues. Germline V gene lookup returns CDR1 MGHRA and CDR2 YSYEKL. The V end was cut by 2 bases, the J end by 1 base, with 3 bases between. This clonotype was counted only a few times. As yet, its antigen is unknown. One entry per CDR3 protein results from TCRdb running MiXCR on the reads. The table lists about 830,000 distinct CDR3 sequences, about 31% of them singletons. This receptor was identified in a human donor in good health (CMV status not recorded). Some clones in this sample may be carry-over from other donors' samples. The chain carries TRBV4-1 and TRBJ2-6; no reliable D call. The sequences come from cultured CD8+ T cells from PBMCs, collected from culture after CMV antigen stimulation. As DNA, the CDR3 is TGCGCCAGCAGCCAAAGGTCTGGGGCCAACGTCCTGACTTTC. This translates into CASSQRSGANVLTF.